The 21 T cell receptor beta chains in this list originate from one sample, sequenced in a study of CD8+ T cells in alopecia areata. Documented treatment: oral pan-JAK inhibitor, 5-10 mg twice daily. Sequencing relied on a cDNA template that was reverse transcribed from extracted RNA. Assay used: immunoSEQ multiplex PCR; TCRdb lists only in-frame clones, some missing. In the table there are roughly 100,000 clones, over 75% of which are singletons. This specimen was CD8+ T cells sorted from blood, taken between weeks 30 and 35, from a patient treated with tofacitinib. All receptors come from a human donor with alopecia areata.

This clone was seen more than once but under ten times. V and J are TRBV29-1 and TRBJ1-1; perhaps TRBD1 as D (5 bases). Per germline, CDR1 SQVTM and CDR2 ANQGSEA. Trimming removed 8 bases from V and 5 bases from J, with 9 bases in between. CDR3 size: 10 residues. CDR3 coding DNA: TGCAGCTACAAGGGGACTGAAGCTTTCTTT. It specifies CSYKGTEAFF.

V usage is TRBV5-1 and J usage is TRBJ1-1; TRBD1 matches at 12 bases. After removal of 3 bases from V and 6 bases from J, the junction contained 6 bases not matched to a gene. Germline V gene data show CDR1 as SGHRS and CDR2 as YFSETQ. The CDR3 runs 15 residues. CDR3 in amino acids: CASSSGQGALSEAFF. CDR3 DNA: TGCGCCAGCAGCTCGGGACAGGGGGCCCTTTCTGAAGCTTTCTTT.

The chain links TRBV2 to TRBJ1-6, with a possible D match to TRBD1 (5 bases). Germline V gives CDR1 SNHLY, CDR2 FYNNEI. The V end was cut by 6 bases, the J end by 10 bases, with 19 bases between. CDR3 size: 15 residues. The CDR3 DNA reads as TGTGCCAGCAGCCATGGGACTGAAACTCGATCACCCCTCCACTTT. This gives the protein CASSHGTETRSPLHF.

The rearrangement uses TRBV5-1 and TRBJ2-1; D may be TRBD1 (5 bases). The ends were cut back, 0 bases at V and 8 bases at J, with 6 bases in the middle. The CDR3 totals 12 residues. The germline V gene encodes CDR1 SGHRS and CDR2 YFSETQ. The CDR3 nucleotides read TGCGCCAGCAGCTTGGACAGGCATGAGCAGTTCTTC. It yields the protein CASSLDRHEQFF.

There are a few counts of this clone. Additional DNA sequences in this sample encode the identical CDR3. V usage is TRBV27 and J usage is TRBJ2-7; D is unresolved. V was cut by 6 bases and J by 0 bases, with 9 bases left in between. CDR3 length equals 13 residues. Germline V gene data show CDR1 as MNHEY and CDR2 as SMNVEV (reference sequence). For the CDR3, the DNA is TGTGCCAGCAGCCTGACATCCTCCTACGAGCAGTACTTC. Its translation is CASSLTSSYEQYF.

The table lists this clone with a few counts. The gene calls are TRBV29-1 and TRBJ2-1; 7 nucleotides align to TRBD2. CDR1 is SQVTM, CDR2 ANQGSEA, per germline. V dropped 7 bases and J dropped 6; count of bases not matched to a gene: 6. The CDR3 sequence is 12 residues long. The DNA for the CDR3 is TGCAGCGCTGGGGAGGGGAGCAATGAGCAGTTCTTC. The encoded protein is CSAGEGSNEQFF.

This rearrangement joins TRBV9 to TRBJ1-1; D unclear. CDR1 SGDLS and CDR2 YYNGEE come from the germline V gene. This CDR3 is 11 amino acids long. With 5 bases removed from V and 3 bases from J, the gap between germline ends came to 5 bases. CDR3 amino acids: CASRGDTEAFF. CDR3 DNA: TGTGCCAGCAGGGGCGACACTGAAGCTTTCTTT. Full variable domain (outside the CDR3, taken from reference TRBV9 and TRBJ1-1): DSGVTQTPKHLITATGQRVTLRCSPRSGDLSVYWYQQSLDQGLQFLIQYYNGEERAKGNILERFSAQQFPDLHSELNLSSLELGDSALYFCASRGDTEAFFGQGTRLTVV.

This clone was seen just once. CDR3: CASSLGVNEAFF. In DNA, the CDR3 is TGTGCCAGCAGCTTGGGGGTCAATGAAGCTTTCTTT. The J gene is TRBJ1-1, the V gene TRBV13, with D possibly TRBD1 on 5 matching bases. V dropped 3 bases and J dropped 7 bases, with 9 bases sitting between them. Germline lookup yields CDR1 PRHDT and CDR2 FYEKMQ (reference sequence). The CDR3 has 12 amino acids.

The J gene is TRBJ2-7, the V gene TRBV4-1; 8 bases fit TRBD2. The CDR3 contains 15 residues. Germline lookup yields CDR1 MGHRA and CDR2 YSYEKL. Trimming took 5 bases from V and 2 from J; bases not matched to a gene: 8. CDR3 residues: CASSFQAGATYEQYF. The DNA for the CDR3 is TGCGCCAGCAGCTTCCAAGCGGGGGCGACCTACGAGCAGTACTTC.

This clone showed up just once. This rearrangement joins TRBV7-2 to TRBJ2-7; no firm D call. Per the germline V gene, CDR1 is SGHTA and CDR2 is FQGNSA. This CDR3 region has 11 residues. Trimming pared 2 bases from V and 4 bases from J, leaving 3 bases between. The CDR3 nucleotides are TGTGCCAGCAGCTTACTATACGAGCAGTACTTC. This codes for CASSLLYEQYF.

The J gene is TRBJ2-6, the V gene TRBV5-1; possible D gene TRBD1, 5 bases. The V and J ends lost 3 bases and 0 bases respectively, with 13 bases between them. The CDR3 is 17 amino acids. CDR1 and CDR2 from the germline V gene are SGHRS and YFSETQ. The CDR3 bases are TGCGCCAGCAGCTCTGCTCAGGGCCGCTCTGGGGCCAACGTCCTGACTTTC. Its protein product is CASSSAQGRSGANVLTF.

The chain joins TRBV2 to TRBJ2-7, with D unclear. This CDR3 has 10 amino acids. Germline V gene data show CDR1 as SNHLY and CDR2 as FYNNEI. Trimming shortened V by 7 bases and J by 4 bases, and 5 bases separated the two germline ends. Here the CDR3 DNA reads TGTGCCAGCAACGGTTACGAGCAGTACTTC. This codes for CASNGYEQYF.

The gene calls are TRBV12-5 and TRBJ2-1; D tentatively reads TRBD1 or TRBD2 (6 bases each). Per germline, CDR1 LGHNT and CDR2 FRNRAP. The V end was cut by 0 bases, the J end by 6 bases, with 12 bases between. CDR3 length: 15 residues. CDR3 bases: TGTGCTAGTGGTTTGGTACCGGGGGCCATCAATGAGCAGTTCTTC. Amino acids: CASGLVPGAINEQFF.

The chain couples TRBV10-2 to TRBJ1-2; TRBD1 might be the D (6 bases). Germline CDR1 and CDR2: WSHSY and SAAADI. The CDR3 runs 15 residues. V lost 0 bases, J lost 7 bases, and 15 bases lay in between. CDR3 region: CASSESFNRDSGYTF. For the CDR3, the DNA is TGCGCCAGCAGTGAGTCGTTTAACAGGGACTCTGGCTACACCTTC.

The rearrangement joins TRBV7-8 to TRBJ2-6; 7 bases match TRBD1. With V trimmed by 2 bases and J by 0 bases, 7 bases remained unmatched. The CDR3 loop spans 18 amino acids. Per germline, CDR1 SGHVS and CDR2 FQNEAQ. In DNA, the CDR3 is TGTGCCAGCAGCTTACCGACAGGGCCAAACTCTGGGGCCAACGTCCTGACTTTC. It codes for CASSLPTGPNSGANVLTF.

This clone was observed a few times. This chain links TRBV13 with TRBJ2-1; no clear D gene. The germline CDR1 and CDR2 sequences are PRHDT and FYEKMQ (reference sequence). The CDR3 extends over 12 amino acids. The V end lost 5 bases, the J end lost 6 bases, and 8 bases lay between the germline ends. CDR3 in amino acids: CASSHRSNEQFF. The CDR3 DNA is TGTGCCAGCAGCCACAGAAGCAATGAGCAGTTCTTC.

The chain is built from TRBV30 and TRBJ2-7, with 10 bases lining up with TRBD1. V lost 1 base and J lost 9; bases outside the gene matches: 9. The CDR3 totals 14 residues. The germline V gene has CDR1 GTSNPN and CDR2 SVGIG (reference sequence). In nucleotides, the CDR3 is TGTGCCTGGAGTGGAGGGGGGACAGGGGCAATGCAGTACTTC. The encoded protein is CAWSGGGTGAMQYF.

CDR3 region: CASSLLPQGTYEQYF. The DNA of the CDR3 is TGTGCCAGCAGCTTACTTCCGCAGGGGACCTACGAGCAGTACTTC. The chain uses TRBV7-9 and TRBJ2-7, with D perhaps TRBD1 (6 bases). V shed 2 bases and J shed 2 bases, with 13 bases lying between them. Germline lookup yields CDR1 SEHNR and CDR2 FQNEAQ (reference sequence). The CDR3 contains 15 residues.

The chain joins TRBV29-1 to TRBJ2-7; D is possibly TRBD2 (5 bases). Germline lookup yields CDR1 SQVTM and CDR2 ANQGSEA. The CDR3 is 12 residues long. The V end lost 3 bases, the J end lost 2 bases, and 8 bases lay between the germline ends. The CDR3 loop reads CSVESGPYEQYF. The DNA for the CDR3 is TGCAGCGTTGAGAGCGGACCCTACGAGCAGTACTTC.

This clone turned up a few times. V gene TRBV27 combines with J gene TRBJ2-2, with a tentative D call TRBD2 (6 bases). V lost 4 bases and J 6 bases, leaving 12 bases between the germline ends. The CDR3 consists of 14 residues. Germline CDR1 is MNHEY and CDR2 is SMNVEV (reference sequence). The CDR3 bases are TGTGCCAGCAGTTGGGCCGCGGGATCCGGGGAGCTGTTTTTT. Translating it yields CASSWAAGSGELFF.

The chain joins TRBV27 to TRBJ2-5; no definite D call. Deletions cut 6 bases from V and 5 bases from J, with 7 bases between. Germline CDR1 is MNHEY and CDR2 is SMNVEV (reference sequence). This CDR3 region has 11 residues. In nucleotides, the CDR3 is TGTGCCAGCAGATTTAGGGAGACCCAGTACTTC. Its translation: CASRFRETQYF.